Below, 27 T cell receptor beta chains from the same sample are listed, as sequenced in a study of blood T cells in healthy people across ages (dated by TCRdb to 2014 to 2015). The receptor library was made with 5' RACE. The instrument given in TCRdb is Illumina HiSeq 2500. The second PCR ran for roughly 6 to 11 cycles and used a J-beta primer mix along with a sample-barcoded 5' primer. Starting from the raw public reads, TCRdb applied fastp trimming at Q25, assembled clones with MiXCR and retained in-frame beta chains. For every CDR3 protein sequence, its rows merge into one entry that carries the most common genes and DNA. The sample profile shows fewer than 900,000 distinct CDR3 sequences; roughly 34% of them were found once. Of the sample, 10% to 15% falls within the top ten clones. The sequencing input was blood. Source of these receptors: a young man in good health.

The genes are TRBV14 and TRBJ2-4; TRBD1 aligns across 11 bases. This CDR3 has 16 amino acids. CDR1 and CDR2 (germline): SGHDN, FVKESK. Trimming removed 1 base from V and 13 bases from J; junction bases left unmatched: 12. CDR3 sequence reads: CASSQVGQGAHNEQYF. CDR3 DNA sequence: TGTGCCAGCAGCCAAGTTGGACAGGGGGCGCACAATGAGCAGTACTTC.

This clonotype turned up a few times. The gene calls are TRBV4-3 and TRBJ2-3, with 7 bases that match TRBD2. From germline, CDR1 is LGHNA and CDR2 YSLEER. The CDR3 spans 18 residues. V shed 1 base and J 0 bases; nucleotides not matched to a gene: 10. CDR3 nucleotides: TGCGCCAGCAGCCAAGGGGCCGGGGGGTTGAGGAGCACAGATACGCAGTATTTT. Translating it yields CASSQGAGGLRSTDTQYF.

V is TRBV12-3 or TRBV12-4 and J is TRBJ2-2; D call uncertain. The CDR3 totals 14 residues. V dropped 1 base and J dropped 3 bases, with 6 bases sitting between them. The CDR3 DNA follows: TGTGCCAGCAGTTTAGTCAAGTACACCGGGGAGCTGTTTTTT. Translating gives CASSLVKYTGELFF.

With regard to this clonotype: Its ends do not fully match the called genes, so a read error is possible. The CDR3, as DNA: TGCGCCTGCAGCCGGCCTTACACCGGGGAGCTGTTTTTT. The encoded protein is CACSRPYTGELFF. The chain is built from TRBV4-3 and TRBJ2-2; D unclear. This CDR3 spans 13 amino acids. Germline loops: CDR1 LGHNA, CDR2 YSLEER.

This sequence joins TRBV7-2 and TRBJ2-7; D is perhaps TRBD2 (6 bases). The CDR3 runs to 15 residues. Germline values: CDR1 SGHTA, CDR2 FQGNSA. V lost 3 bases to trimming and J lost 0 bases, with 12 bases between them. Here the CDR3 DNA reads TGTGCCAGCAGCTTCTCCGGGACTGTCTCCTACGAGCAGTACTTC. Encoded protein: CASSFSGTVSYEQYF.

This clonotype was found a few times. The chain joins TRBV5-1 to TRBJ2-1; 9 bases fit TRBD1. Germline CDR1 and CDR2: SGHRS and YFSETQ. CDR3 length: 16 amino acids. V shed 5 bases, J shed 3 bases, and the junction held 9 bases outside the gene matches. This CDR3 is CASRDRQGVHYNEQFF. DNA for the CDR3: TGCGCCAGCAGGGATCGACAGGGGGTTCACTACAATGAGCAGTTCTTC.

The V call is TRBV6-2 or TRBV6-3, the J call TRBJ1-2; D unclear. CDR3 size: 14 residues. The germline CDR1 and CDR2 sequences are MNHEY and SVGEGT. Trimming removed 6 bases at V and 4 bases at J, with 15 bases between. The CDR3 spells CASSPRLAFYGYTF. The CDR3 coding sequence is TGTGCCAGCAGCCCACGATTAGCGTTCTATGGCTACACCTTC.

V gene TRBV29-1 combines with J gene TRBJ2-6, with D unclear. From germline, CDR1 is SQVTM and CDR2 ANQGSEA. The CDR3 spans 16 residues. V was cut by 7 bases and J by 0 bases, with 16 bases left in between. CDR3 region: CSASQDVNSGANVLTF. CDR3 nucleotide sequence: TGCAGCGCGTCTCAAGATGTTAACTCTGGGGCCAACGTCCTGACTTTC.

The table lists this clonotype with a few counts. J is TRBJ2-2 and V is TRBV6-5; 8 bases agree with TRBD1. Germline V gives CDR1 MNHEY, CDR2 SVGAGI. The length of the CDR3 is 14 residues. The V gene end was trimmed by 8 bases and the J gene end by 4 bases; junction bases not matched to a gene: 6. The CDR3: CASPDRGPTGELFF. The CDR3 DNA is TGTGCCAGCCCAGACAGGGGACCCACCGGGGAGCTGTTTTTT.

The chain combines TRBV25-1 with TRBJ1-4; possible D gene TRBD1, 6 bases. The CDR3 runs to 14 residues. Germline V gene lookup returns CDR1 MGHDK and CDR2 SYGVNS. V was trimmed by 2 bases and J by 7 bases, leaving 11 bases between them. CDR3 residues: CASSENRAGEKLFF. CDR3 coding DNA: TGTGCCAGCAGTGAAAACAGGGCGGGTGAAAAACTGTTTTTT. The whole variable domain, filled in from reference TRBV25-1 and TRBJ1-4, reads EADIYQTPRYLVIGTGKKITLECSQTMGHDKMYWYQQDPGMELHLIHYSYGVNSTEKGDLSSESTVSRIRTEHFPLTLESARPSHTSQYLCASSENRAGEKLFFGSGTQLSVL.

This clonotype came up a few times. The CDR3 spells CASRSGGNTEAFF. The CDR3 coding sequence is TGTGCCAGCAGGTCAGGGGGAAACACTGAAGCTTTCTTT. The chain couples TRBV5-6 to TRBJ1-1, with 7 bases identical to TRBD1. This CDR3 contains 13 residues. After removal of 5 bases from V and 2 bases from J, the junction contained 3 bases not matched to a gene. Germline lookup yields CDR1 SGHDT and CDR2 YYEEEE.

This clonotype was counted ten times or more. J is TRBJ2-1 and V is TRBV6-1; TRBD1 agrees at 10 bases. Germline CDR1 is MNHNS and CDR2 is SASEGT. J was trimmed by 8 bases and V by 2 bases; bases with no gene match: 9. The CDR3 contains 16 residues. DNA of the CDR3: TGTGCCAGCAGTGAAAGGGGGACAGGGGTTTTCTATGAGCAGTTCTTC. Translation: CASSERGTGVFYEQFF.

This clonotype was seen more than once but under ten times. The chain has TRBV4-2 and TRBJ1-1; D remains ambiguous. The germline gives CDR1 LGHNA, CDR2 YNFKEQ. This CDR3 contains 15 residues. V was pared by 2 bases and J by 1 base, with 11 bases between. Here the CDR3 DNA reads TGTGCCAGCAGCCAATTTCGGGAGAAGAACACTGAAGCTTTCTTT. Translating it yields CASSQFREKNTEAFF.

Comments on this clonotype: Just one base apart from a much larger clone, this may be a read error. The rearrangement uses TRBV27 and TRBJ2-5; no firm D call. The CDR3 loop spans 14 amino acids. The germline gives CDR1 MNHEY, CDR2 SMNVEV (reference sequence). The V end lost 2 bases, the J end lost 4 bases, and 11 bases lay between the germline ends. CDR3 DNA: TGTGCCAGCAGTTTAAACGGCAGGACAGAGACCCAGTACTTC. It codes for CASSLNGRTETQYF.

This clonotype was detected only a few times. The rearrangement joins TRBV12-5 to TRBJ2-3, with 8 bases fitting TRBD1. V trimming: 5 bases; J trimming: 11 bases; junction bases outside the gene matches: 24. The CDR3 has 18 residues. Germline CDR1 is LGHNT and CDR2 is FRNRAP. The CDR3 DNA is TGTGCTAGTGGTGCCTCCGGGACAGGAGATTACCACCAAAACCTGCAGTATTTT. It codes for CASGASGTGDYHQNLQYF.

The chain links TRBV14 to TRBJ2-1; 7 bases line up with TRBD2. The CDR3 length is 16 residues. V lost 5 bases and J lost 10; bases outside the gene matches: 17. Per germline, CDR1 SGHDN and CDR2 FVKESK. CDR3 DNA sequence: TGTGCCAGCAGCGTTCACTCGGGGGGTATGGGTGAGGAGCAGTTCTTC. It encodes CASSVHSGGMGEEQFF. The complete variable domain, with remaining parts taken from reference TRBV14 and TRBJ2-1, reads EAGVTQFPSHSVIEKGQTVTLRCDPISGHDNLYWYRRVMGKEIKFLLHFVKESKQDESGMPNNRFLAERTGGTYSTLKVQPAELEDSGVYFCASSVHSGGMGEEQFFGPGTRLTVL.

Concerning this clonotype itself: A much larger clone lies a single base off, so this may be a read error. The rearrangement joins TRBV7-2 to TRBJ2-5; D may be TRBD1 or TRBD2 (5 bases each). The J call may be in error: the DNA end matches TRBJ2-1 better. The V gene's germline CDR1 is SGHTA and CDR2 FQGNSA. The CDR3 consists of 15 residues. CDR3 protein: CASSLDPGLQETQFF. In DNA, the CDR3 is TGTGCCAGCAGCTTAGATCCGGGGCTCCAAGAGACCCAGTTCTTC.

This clonotype was counted only a few times. The chain recombines TRBV7-2 with TRBJ2-3; 7 nucleotides align to TRBD2. This CDR3 spans 17 amino acids. Unmatched junction bases numbered 10, after V lost 4 bases and J lost 0 bases. Germline V gene lookup returns CDR1 SGHTA and CDR2 FQGNSA. The CDR3 loop is CASSSNPSGSSTDTQYF. DNA of the CDR3: TGTGCCAGCAGCTCAAACCCTAGCGGCTCTAGCACAGATACGCAGTATTTT. Filled out from reference TRBV7-2 and TRBJ2-3, the complete variable domain reads GAGVSQSPSNKVTEKGKDVELRCDPISGHTALYWYRQSLGQGLEFLIYFQGNSAPDKSGLPSDRFSAERTGGSVSTLTIQRTQQEDSAVYLCASSSNPSGSSTDTQYFGPGTRLTVL.

This clonotype was seen only a few times. This rearrangement joins TRBV2 to TRBJ2-7, with 7 bases that match TRBD2. CDR1 and CDR2 from the germline V gene are SNHLY and FYNNEI. The CDR3 runs 15 residues. Trimming took 11 bases from V and 7 from J; bases not matched to a gene: 20. The CDR3 nucleotides read TGTGCCGCAACCTCGTGGGCGGGGGTATACAATGAGCAGTACTTC. Translated: CAATSWAGVYNEQYF.

This rearrangement joins TRBV12-5 to TRBJ2-1; D is unresolved. The J call may be mistaken, given a closer DNA end match to TRBJ2-7. The length of the CDR3 is 15 residues. Germline-derived CDR1 and CDR2 are LGHNT and FRNRAP. The CDR3 bases are TGTGCTAGTGCCCATCGGGCTAATTCCTACAATGAGCAGTACTTC. Its translation is CASAHRANSYNEQYF.

The sample holds a few counts of this clonotype. The chain combines TRBV5-6 with TRBJ2-2; possible D gene TRBD1, 6 bases. The CDR3 totals 13 residues. The V gene lost 4 bases and the J gene lost 8 bases, with 12 bases spanning the gap. Germline V gives CDR1 SGHDT, CDR2 YYEEEE. CDR3 loop: CASSPNRVGELFF. DNA for the CDR3: TGTGCCAGCAGCCCAAACAGGGTTGGGGAGCTGTTTTTT.

There are a few counts of this clonotype. The J gene is TRBJ2-1, the V gene TRBV7-2; 9 positions agree with TRBD2. The CDR3 runs to 16 residues. CDR1 is SGHTA and CDR2 is FQGNSA in the germline V gene. Trimming at V came to 2 bases and at J to 5 bases, leaving 7 bases not matched to a gene. The CDR3 sequence is CASSLSPSGADNEQFF. The CDR3 DNA sequence: TGTGCCAGCAGCTTATCTCCTAGCGGGGCGGACAATGAGCAGTTCTTC.

This clonotype was seen a few times. The V gene is TRBV20-1, the J gene TRBJ2-7; D call uncertain. Near its end, the DNA agrees better with TRBJ2-5, so the J call may be wrong. The CDR3 length is 12 residues. Per germline, CDR1 DFQATT and CDR2 SNEGSKA (reference sequence). Written as DNA, the CDR3 is TGCAGTGCTAGCCCCGTGATCGAGACCCAGTACTTC. This translates into CSASPVIETQYF.

A note on this clonotype: A read error is possible here, since a much larger clone lies one base away. The V gene is TRBV6-2 or TRBV6-3, the J gene TRBJ2-7; 9 bases line up with TRBD2. This CDR3 comprises 16 residues. J lost 2 bases, V lost 5 bases, and 10 bases had no gene match. Germline V CDR1 and CDR2: MNHEY, SVGEGT. Here the CDR3 DNA reads TGTGCCAGCAGTCCAGGACCAGCGGGGGGACCCTACGAGCAGTACTTC. It is translated as CASSPGPAGGPYEQYF.

The rearrangement uses TRBV4-1 and TRBJ2-1; the D gene could be TRBD1 or TRBD2 (6 bases each). V was shortened by 1 base and J by 2 bases, with 12 bases between the two germline ends. CDR1 MGHRA and CDR2 YSYEKL come from the germline V gene. The CDR3 has 16 amino acids. The CDR3 region is CASSQGGAIAYNEQFF. DNA for the CDR3: TGCGCCAGCAGCCAAGGGGGGGCCATCGCCTACAATGAGCAGTTCTTC.

About this clonotype itself: The germline gene is not matched at one end of the junction; a read error may be the cause. This rearrangement joins TRBV20-1 to TRBJ2-2, with a tentative D call TRBD1 (6 bases). Germline CDR1 DFQATT, CDR2 SNEGSKA (reference sequence). The CDR3 contains 15 residues. CDR3 residues: CGAGDNQRDTGELFF. The CDR3 bases are TGCGGTGCTGGGGACAACCAGAGGGACACCGGGGAGCTGTTTTTT.

This clonotype turned up a few times. The DNA of the CDR3 is TGTGCCAGCAGAAATGACCGGGACAGGGCCTATGGCTACACCTTC. Its protein is CASRNDRDRAYGYTF. The V and J genes are TRBV12-3 or TRBV12-4 and TRBJ1-2; TRBD1 aligns across 9 bases. This CDR3 comprises 15 residues. The trim removed 6 bases at V and 4 bases at J, leaving 9 bases unmatched.